The 20 T cell receptor beta chains below were found in one sample sequenced in a study of blood T cell repertoires in COVID-19. TCRdb keeps only in-frame clones here, not all; method: immunoSEQ multiplex PCR. The sample lists around 110,000 clones, approximately 80% occurring once. What was sequenced was peripheral blood. The receptors come from a man aged 65 to 79 with active or convalescent COVID-19.

The chain uses TRBV10-3 and TRBJ2-2; 10 nucleotides align to TRBD2. In germline, CDR1 is ENHRY, CDR2 SYGVKD. The CDR3 is made up of 16 amino acids. V lost 2 bases, J lost 5 bases, and 5 bases stayed unmatched. DNA for the CDR3: TGTGCCATCAGTGAGGTAGCGGGAGGTTGGACCGGGGAGCTGTTTTTT. Amino acid sequence: CAISEVAGGWTGELFF.

This chain uses TRBV6-5 with TRBJ2-1; 12 nucleotides agree with TRBD2. Per germline, CDR1 MNHEY and CDR2 SVGAGI. This CDR3 has 16 amino acids. J was trimmed by 6 bases and V by 2 bases; bases with no gene match: 5. This chain's CDR3 is CASSYRRTSGTNEQFF. The CDR3 DNA reads as TGTGCCAGCAGTTACCGACGGACTAGCGGGACCAATGAGCAGTTCTTC.

The V and J genes are TRBV27 and TRBJ1-3, with a weak D call TRBD1 (6 bases). Germline CDR1 is MNHEY and CDR2 is SMNVEV (reference sequence). The CDR3 extends over 15 amino acids. The V end was cut by 6 bases, the J end by 2 bases, with 14 bases between. The CDR3 loop reads CASSPQGRTGNTIYF. Here the CDR3 DNA reads TGTGCCAGCAGCCCTCAGGGGCGGACTGGAAACACCATATATTTT.

The chain is built from TRBV4-1 and TRBJ1-2, with D unclear. The CDR3 has 16 amino acids. The germline gives CDR1 MGHRA, CDR2 YSYEKL. Trimming removed 2 bases from V and 4 bases from J, with 17 bases in between. DNA of the CDR3: TGCGCCAGCAGCCAAAACCCCTCCGAGGTTATCTATGGCTACACCTTC. Its protein product is CASSQNPSEVIYGYTF.

The V gene is TRBV24-1, the J gene TRBJ2-3, with 7 bases fitting TRBD2. The CDR3 runs to 16 residues. J lost 1 base, V lost 4 bases, and 7 bases had no gene match. Germline V gene lookup returns CDR1 KGHDR and CDR2 SFDVKD. The CDR3 is CATSEPLAEGTDTQYF. DNA of the CDR3: TGTGCCACCAGTGAGCCTCTAGCGGAAGGCACAGATACGCAGTATTTT.

The sample holds one count of this clone. The V gene is TRBV9, the J gene TRBJ2-7; 12 positions match TRBD1. The germline V gene has CDR1 SGDLS and CDR2 YYNGEE. This CDR3 region has 16 residues. The ends lost 2 bases at V and 5 bases at J; junction bases unmatched: 8. Here the CDR3 DNA reads TGTGCCAGCAGCGTCGGCCCCGGGACAGGGGGCGACGAGCAGTACTTC. Its translation is CASSVGPGTGGDEQYF.

J is TRBJ2-5 and V is TRBV5-4; TRBD1 aligns across 7 bases. This CDR3 is 17 amino acids long. V was clipped by 0 bases and J by 0 bases; unmatched bases: 8. From germline, CDR1 is SGHNT and CDR2 YYREEE (reference sequence). The CDR3 loop reads CASSLAPGQQYQETQYF. CDR3 nucleotides: TGTGCCAGCAGCTTGGCGCCGGGACAGCAGTACCAAGAGACCCAGTACTTC.

The chain combines TRBV6-6 with TRBJ2-7; tentatively, D is TRBD2 (5 bases). V was cut by 6 bases and J by 3 bases, with 9 bases left in between. CDR1 is MNHNY, CDR2 SVGAGI, per germline (reference sequence). This CDR3 is 12 amino acids long. CDR3 amino acids: CASRRAGYEQYF. CDR3 in DNA: TGTGCCAGCAGACGGGCGGGCTACGAGCAGTACTTC.

This chain uses TRBV19 with TRBJ2-3, with 8 bases aligning to TRBD2. The CDR3 is 16 amino acids. Germline values: CDR1 LNHDA, CDR2 SQIVND (reference sequence). V lost 4 bases and J lost 3; bases outside the gene matches: 9. CDR3 in amino acids: CASSTLAGGVTDTQYF. The CDR3 coding sequence is TGTGCCAGTAGTACCCTGGCGGGAGGAGTGACAGATACGCAGTATTTT.

The chain has TRBV7-8 and TRBJ1-4; D might be TRBD1 (5 bases). V lost 1 base and J lost 3, with 9 bases in between. CDR1 is SGHVS, CDR2 FQNEAQ, per germline. The CDR3 sequence is 15 residues long. In nucleotides, the CDR3 is TGTGCCAGCAGCTTAGGGGGGGGAGCTAATGAAAAACTGTTTTTT. Translation: CASSLGGGANEKLFF.

V is TRBV19 and J is TRBJ2-1; 7 nucleotides agree with TRBD2. Germline V gene lookup returns CDR1 LNHDA and CDR2 SQIVND (reference sequence). After removal of 1 base from V and 8 bases from J, the junction contained 5 bases not matched to a gene. CDR3 size: 14 residues. The CDR3 spells CASSIVGRGYEQFF. CDR3 nucleotides: TGTGCCAGTAGTATAGTGGGGCGGGGGTATGAGCAGTTCTTC.

This clone has just a few counts. The gene calls are TRBV12-5 and TRBJ2-5, with TRBD2 as a possible D gene (6 bases). The V end lost 7 bases, the J end lost 2 bases, and 17 bases lay between the germline ends. From germline, CDR1 is LGHNT and CDR2 FRNRAP. The CDR3 length is 15 residues. The CDR3 sequence: CASALGGAGQETQYF. The CDR3 DNA sequence: TGTGCTAGTGCCCTTGGCGGGGCAGGGCAAGAGACCCAGTACTTC.

This clone was recorded only once. The chain links TRBV3-1 (or the pseudogene TRBV3-2) to TRBJ2-3; TRBD2 agrees at 10 bases. This CDR3 spans 12 amino acids. V was clipped by 4 bases and J by 14 bases; unmatched bases: 6. From germline, CDR1 is LGHDT and CDR2 YNNKEL (reference sequence). This CDR3 reads CASSRTSGEPYF. The CDR3 DNA is TGTGCCAGCAGCCGAACTAGCGGGGAACCGTATTTT.

This clone came up once. The rearrangement uses TRBV6-6 and TRBJ2-5; TRBD2 matches 9 bases. V lost 6 bases, J lost 2 bases, and 10 bases stayed unmatched. The CDR3 totals 16 residues. The germline CDR1 and CDR2 sequences are MNHNY and SVGAGI (reference sequence). The chain's CDR3 is CASRPPTSGTQETQYF. Here the CDR3 DNA reads TGTGCCAGCAGACCTCCGACTAGCGGCACACAAGAGACCCAGTACTTC.

The chain has TRBV9 and TRBJ1-1; no firm D call. Trimming shortened V by 2 bases and J by 10 bases, and 18 bases separated the two germline ends. The length of the CDR3 is 14 residues. Germline V gene sequence: CDR1 SGDLS, CDR2 YYNGEE. The DNA for the CDR3 is TGTGCCAGCAGCGTTAGCGGAGCGAGGTCTGCAGCTTTCTTT. Its translation is CASSVSGARSAAFF.

In this sample, this clone turned up a few times. This chain joins TRBV6-5 and TRBJ1-2; TRBD1 matches 7 bases. V was clipped by 7 bases and J by 6 bases; unmatched bases: 8. CDR1 is MNHEY, CDR2 SVGAGI, per germline. The CDR3 runs 13 residues. The CDR3 bases are TGTGCCAGCACACCGGGACAGTATGATGGCTACACCTTC. Translated: CASTPGQYDGYTF.

The chain carries TRBV5-1 and TRBJ2-2, with 8 bases identical to TRBD2. Germline CDR1 is SGHRS and CDR2 is YFSETQ. Trimming cost V 4 bases and J 2 bases; bases outside gene matches: 4. The CDR3 is 15 residues long. CDR3 coding DNA: TGCGCCAGCAGCGGCAGCGGGGGAAACACCGGGGAGCTGTTTTTT. Amino acid sequence: CASSGSGGNTGELFF.

This clone was seen only a few times. V usage is TRBV3-1 (or the pseudogene TRBV3-2) and J usage is TRBJ2-2; TRBD1 matches 7 bases. The CDR3 runs to 14 residues. With V trimmed by 6 bases and J by 4 bases, 5 bases remained unmatched. Germline-derived CDR1 and CDR2 are LGHDT and YNNKEL (reference sequence). This CDR3 is CASRTGLGTGELFF. Here the CDR3 DNA reads TGTGCCAGCAGGACAGGGTTGGGCACCGGGGAGCTGTTTTTT.

This clone has just one count. V gene TRBV20-1 combines with J gene TRBJ2-4; 13 bases line up with TRBD2. Trimming removed 3 bases from V and 0 bases from J; junction bases left unmatched: 11. CDR1 and CDR2 from the germline V gene are DFQATT and SNEGSKA (reference sequence). This CDR3 region has 19 residues. The CDR3 DNA sequence: TGCAGTGCTAGTGCATCGACTAGCGGGGGGCTTGTAGCCAAAAACATTCAGTACTTC. This sequence encodes CSASASTSGGLVAKNIQYF.

This clone was counted between two and nine times. This chain connects TRBV3-1 (or the pseudogene TRBV3-2) to TRBJ1-2, with no clear D. This CDR3 has 15 amino acids. V lost 1 base and J 5 bases, leaving 14 bases between the germline ends. Germline-derived CDR1 and CDR2 are LGHDT and YNNKEL (reference sequence). The CDR3, as DNA: TGTGCCAGCAGCCAAGCAGCGGACGGAGCTTATGGCTACACCTTC. As protein: CASSQAADGAYGYTF.